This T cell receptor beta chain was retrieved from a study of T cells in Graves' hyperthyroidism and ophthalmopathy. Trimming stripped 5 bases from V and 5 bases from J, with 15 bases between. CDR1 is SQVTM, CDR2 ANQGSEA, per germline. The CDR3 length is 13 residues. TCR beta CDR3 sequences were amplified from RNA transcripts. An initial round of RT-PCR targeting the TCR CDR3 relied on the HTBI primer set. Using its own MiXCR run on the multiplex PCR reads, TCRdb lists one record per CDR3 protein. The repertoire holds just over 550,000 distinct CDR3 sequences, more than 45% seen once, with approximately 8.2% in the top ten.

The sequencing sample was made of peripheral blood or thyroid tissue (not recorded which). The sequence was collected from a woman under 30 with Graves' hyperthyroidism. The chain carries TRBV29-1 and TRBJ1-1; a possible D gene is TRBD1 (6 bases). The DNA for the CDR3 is TGCAGCGTTTCACAGGGCAGGACAACTGAAGCTTTCTTT. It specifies CSVSQGRTTEAFF.